This record concerns one T cell receptor (beta chain) sequence. The antigen is not known. These data come from a study of shared clonotypes between healthy human individuals. The study, taken as a whole, reports: Estimated richness values were generally larger in naive subsets than in memory subsets. Clonotype sharing across several donors was observed for about 5.2% of naive CD4 clonotypes. Generation probabilities were higher for clonotypes shared across all four sorted-subset donors than for unshared ones.

Only in-frame clones appear in the TCRdb table, and some are missing; sequencing was by immunoSEQ multiplex PCR. The sample shows about 530,000 clones, about 96% of them seen only once. The donors, all of them Caucasian adults, lived in Nashville, Tennessee. Trimming shortened V by 1 base and J by 5 bases, and 8 bases separated the two germline ends. Germline CDR1 reads LNHDA; CDR2 reads SQIVND (reference sequence). This CDR3 is built from 14 residues. J is TRBJ2-2 and V is TRBV19; D perhaps matches TRBD1 (5 bases). The sample taken for sequencing was naive CD4+ T cells sorted from blood. The subset: CD45RA+ positively selected. The sequence derives from a woman under 40 in good health. The CDR3 DNA follows: TGTGCCAGTAGTATAGGACAGCGAACCGGGGAGCTGTTTTTT. This translates into CASSIGQRTGELFF.